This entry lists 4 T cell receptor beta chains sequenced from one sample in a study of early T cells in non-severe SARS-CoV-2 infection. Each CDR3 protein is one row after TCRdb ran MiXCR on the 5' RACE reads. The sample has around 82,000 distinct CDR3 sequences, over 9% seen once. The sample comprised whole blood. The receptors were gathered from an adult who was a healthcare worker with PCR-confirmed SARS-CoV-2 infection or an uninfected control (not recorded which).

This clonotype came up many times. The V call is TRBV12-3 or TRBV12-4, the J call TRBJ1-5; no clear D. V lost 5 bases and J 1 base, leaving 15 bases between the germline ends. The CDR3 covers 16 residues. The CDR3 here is CASSPQYLGSNQPQHF. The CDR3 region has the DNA TGTGCCAGCAGTCCTCAGTACCTCGGGAGCAATCAGCCCCAGCATTTT.

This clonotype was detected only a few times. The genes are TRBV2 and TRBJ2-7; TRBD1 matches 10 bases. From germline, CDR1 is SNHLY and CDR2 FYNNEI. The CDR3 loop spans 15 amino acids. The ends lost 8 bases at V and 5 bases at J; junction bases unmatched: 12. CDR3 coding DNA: TGTGCCAGCCGCCGGGACAGGGGCTTAGGTGACGAGCAGTACTTC. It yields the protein CASRRDRGLGDEQYF.

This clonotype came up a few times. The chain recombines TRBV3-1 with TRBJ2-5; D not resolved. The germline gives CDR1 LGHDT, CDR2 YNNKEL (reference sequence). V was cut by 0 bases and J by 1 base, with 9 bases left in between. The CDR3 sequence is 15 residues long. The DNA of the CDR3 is TGTGCCAGCAGCCAAGATAGCATGACCCAAGAGACCCAGTACTTC. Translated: CASSQDSMTQETQYF.

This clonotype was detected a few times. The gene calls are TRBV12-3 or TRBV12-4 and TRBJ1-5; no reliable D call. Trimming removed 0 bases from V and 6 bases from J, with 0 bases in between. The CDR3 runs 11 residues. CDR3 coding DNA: TGTGCCAGCAGTTTAGCTCAGCCCCAGCATTTT. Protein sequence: CASSLAQPQHF.